The text below deals with one T cell receptor beta chain. The antigen remains undetermined. Libraries were prepared by immunoSEQ multiplex PCR; TCRdb keeps only in-frame clonotypes and omits some of them. The sample contains hundreds of thousands of clones, around 86% of which appear only once. The V and J ends lost 2 bases and 3 bases respectively, with 9 bases between them. The germline V gene encodes CDR1 SGHTS and CDR2 YDEGEE. This CDR3 region has 15 residues. This sample is part of a study of cytomegalovirus exposure and HLA in healthy donors. Notes on the study in general: Diagnosis of cytomegalovirus status made by the classifier reportedly showed high specificity and sensitivity. In vitro confirmation showed three CMV-associated chains to be CMV antigen specific. While the bulk of TCR sequences proved rare, some public TCRs turned up in many donors.

The origin of this receptor is a woman aged 18-29 years in good health and CMV-seronegative. The sequenced material came from PBMCs. The chain carries TRBV5-8 and TRBJ2-6, with D perhaps TRBD2 (5 bases). The CDR3 coding sequence is TGTGCCAGCAGCTTATCGAGGGTTGGGGCCAACGTCCTGACTTTC. Its translation is CASSLSRVGANVLTF.